These 2 T cell receptor beta chains share one sample of origin, sequenced in a study of quantifying T cell responses using KT2 cells. As for the study in general: cDNA was made from DNase-treated RNA using alpha and beta constant primers.

The cDNA 3' end received a ligated oligonucleotide with a UMI. First-round PCR used three to five cycles and beta primers RC1.1 and RC1.2 covering TRBC1 and TRBC2. TCRdb reprocessed the UMI-ligation and nested PCR reads with MiXCR, giving one entry per CDR3 protein. The table shows about 32,000 distinct CDR3 sequences, with 6% to 9.5% occurring only once. The sample taken for sequencing was PBMCs spiked with cells of the T cell clone KT2. The receptors here all came from a human donor.

This clonotype was counted only a few times. The chain joins TRBV6-2 or TRBV6-3 to TRBJ2-2; D is ambiguous. Germline assignment: CDR1 MNHEY and CDR2 SVGEGT. V lost 3 bases and J lost 0, with 11 bases in between. The CDR3 is made up of 16 amino acids. In DNA, the CDR3 is TGTGCCAGCAGTTATATCCGACGGACGAACACCGGGGAGCTGTTTTTT. Residues: CASSYIRRTNTGELFF.

Judged by abundance, this clonotype is medium-sized. The V call is TRBV29-1, the J call TRBJ1-1, with 7 bases fitting TRBD1. The germline V gene encodes CDR1 SQVTM and CDR2 ANQGSEA. J lost 5 bases, V lost 6 bases, and 6 bases had no gene match. The CDR3 has 12 residues. The CDR3 here is CSVGRDRTEAFF. As DNA, the CDR3 is TGCAGCGTAGGCCGGGACAGAACTGAAGCTTTCTTT. Looking up the rest from reference TRBV29-1 and TRBJ1-1 gives the full variable domain: SAVISQKPSRDICQRGTSLTIQCQVDSQVTMMFWYRQQPGQSLTLIATANQGSEATYESGFVIDKFPISRPNLTFSTLTVSNMSPEDSSIYLCSVGRDRTEAFFGQGTRLTVV.